This T cell receptor beta chain is drawn from a study of blood T cell repertoires in COVID-19. Turning to the study itself: Italy, Spain and the United States were the sources of the convalescent and acute COVID-19 samples.

Authors' data handling: Using reference gene primer amplification, nucleated cell counts were estimated. Sequencing was performed with immunoSEQ multiplex PCR; in TCRdb, only in-frame clones are kept and a portion is missing. The DNA was the basis for D and trimming; V, J and clone size are from that table. Here the sample spans roughly 360,000 clones, roughly 90% being singletons. The study drew participants aged about 18 to 90 years from approximately 23 US areas. Cohorts were assigned according to the clinical history that participants reported. The CDR3 has 15 residues. V lost 4 bases to trimming and J lost 1 base, with 11 bases between them. The V gene's germline CDR1 is ENHRY and CDR2 SYGVKD.

The sequence came from a woman younger than 45 with acute COVID-19. Sequencing used PBMCs or T cells enriched from blood (not recorded which). The chain carries TRBV10-3 and TRBJ1-3, with D maybe TRBD1 (6 bases). The chain's CDR3 is CAISGQQGSGNTIYF. In DNA form, the CDR3 reads TGTGCCATCAGTGGACAACAGGGTTCTGGAAACACCATATATTTT.